Reported below is one T cell receptor (beta chain). The CDR3 sequence is 13 residues long. Germline CDR1 is SGHDT and CDR2 is YYEEEE. TCR beta libraries carry UMIs added by 5'RACE template switching. TCRdb reprocessed the 5' RACE reads; each CDR3 protein has one entry and no DNA is given. The sample includes hundreds of thousands of distinct CDR3 sequences. The data belong to a study of T cells expressing NK-cell markers. This chain links TRBV5-6 with TRBJ1-2. This clonotype was sampled from a woman aged 18 to 75 in good health. The sequencing input was blood T cells: a sorted CD56 or NKG2C T cell subset, CD4+ or CD8+ T cells, or bulk PBMC T cells (not recorded which). CDR3 protein: CASTLDSNYGYTF.